One sample yielded the 12 T cell receptor beta chains listed below, sequenced in a study of OX40 agonist ivuxolimab in advanced cancers. Sequencing used immunoSEQ multiplex PCR; TCRdb keeps in-frame clones, though not all of them. The repertoire includes fewer than 20,000 clones, about 80% of them detected once, and 3.8% sits in the top ten. The sequenced sample was CD4+ or CD8+ T cells sorted from blood, obtained in a trial of the OX40 agonist ivuxolimab. These receptors were obtained from an adult with an advanced solid tumor such as melanoma, head and neck, liver or kidney cancer.

This clone was counted a single time. The chain recombines TRBV27 with TRBJ2-1; possible D gene TRBD2, 5 bases. Trimming pared 3 bases from V and 0 bases from J, leaving 12 bases between. The germline V gene encodes CDR1 MNHEY and CDR2 SMNVEV (reference sequence). CDR3 length equals 16 residues. CDR3 coding DNA: TGTGCCAGCAGTTTGTCAGGCACTAGCTCCTACAATGAGCAGTTCTTC. This translates into CASSLSGTSSYNEQFF.

CDR3 in amino acids: CASSLDLGTEAFF. CDR3 nucleotides: TGTGCCAGCAGCTTAGATCTCGGCACTGAAGCTTTCTTT. The chain couples TRBV11-2 to TRBJ1-1, with D unclear. CDR3 size: 13 residues. Germline CDR1 reads SGHAT; CDR2 reads FQNNGV. Trimming pared 0 bases from V and 4 bases from J, leaving 6 bases between.

The chain couples TRBV7-2 to TRBJ2-2, with D possibly being TRBD2 (6 bases). Trimming took 2 bases from V and 4 from J, leaving 8 bases between them. The length of the CDR3 is 14 residues. Germline CDR1 reads SGHTA; CDR2 reads FQGNSA. The CDR3 nucleotides are TGTGCCAGCAGCTTATGGGGAGGCACCGGGGAGCTGTTTTTT. The encoded protein is CASSLWGGTGELFF.

V usage is TRBV7-9 and J usage is TRBJ1-3, with D tentatively TRBD1 (5 bases). Germline CDR1 and CDR2: SEHNR and FQNEAQ (reference sequence). This CDR3 contains 14 residues. Trimming took off 8 bases at V and 1 base at J, with 12 bases between the two ends. The CDR3 coding sequence is TGTGCCAGCGTCTGGGGGGAATCTGGAAACACCATATATTTT. Amino acids: CASVWGESGNTIYF.

V gene TRBV10-3 combines with J gene TRBJ2-1; 9 positions agree with TRBD2. Germline V CDR1 and CDR2: ENHRY, SYGVKD. The junction had 10 bases not matched to a gene; V was cut back by 0 bases and J by 1 base. CDR3 size: 19 residues. The CDR3 coding sequence is TGTGCCATCAGTGAGTCAATAGGATTAGCGGGAGCGTCCTACAATGAGCAGTTCTTC. Translating gives CAISESIGLAGASYNEQFF.

This clone was observed once. The chain carries TRBV5-1 and TRBJ2-7; 8 bases are a match to TRBD1. The V and J ends lost 0 bases and 4 bases, in that order; junction bases with no gene match: 6. The germline V gene encodes CDR1 SGHRS and CDR2 YFSETQ. The CDR3 has 15 residues. The CDR3 region is CASSLEAGGSYEQYF. The CDR3 DNA follows: TGCGCCAGCAGCTTGGAGGCAGGGGGCTCATACGAGCAGTACTTC.

V usage is TRBV19 and J usage is TRBJ2-3; TRBD2 matches 10 bases. V lost 0 bases to trimming and J lost 5 bases; unmatched junction nucleotides: 8. CDR3 length: 17 amino acids. Germline V gives CDR1 LNHDA, CDR2 SQIVND (reference sequence). CDR3 region: CASSIDLEAGGVDTQYF. CDR3 DNA: TGTGCCAGTAGTATAGATCTAGAAGCGGGAGGGGTAGATACGCAGTATTTT.

V and J are TRBV10-3 and TRBJ2-7, with 13 bases aligning to TRBD2. The CDR3 runs 16 residues. Germline V gene sequence: CDR1 ENHRY, CDR2 SYGVKD. V trimming: 6 bases; J trimming: 5 bases; junction bases outside the gene matches: 10. In nucleotides, the CDR3 is TGTGCCATCAGCGCAGGACTAGCGGGAGAGGATAACGAGCAGTACTTC. Its protein product is CAISAGLAGEDNEQYF.

The V and J genes are TRBV5-1 and TRBJ2-5; 7 nucleotides agree with TRBD1. Germline lookup yields CDR1 SGHRS and CDR2 YFSETQ. The CDR3 consists of 14 residues. V was pared by 4 bases and J by 2 bases, with 5 bases of the junction left unmatched. CDR3 bases: TGCGCCAGCAGCCCGGGACAGACTCAAGAGACCCAGTACTTC. It codes for CASSPGQTQETQYF.

This rearrangement joins TRBV29-1 to TRBJ1-3, with TRBD1 matching 10 bases. After removal of 4 bases from V and 2 bases from J, the junction contained 2 bases not matched to a gene. Germline values: CDR1 SQVTM, CDR2 ANQGSEA. The CDR3 consists of 14 residues. The CDR3 here is CSVGTGGAGNTIYF. As DNA, the CDR3 is TGCAGCGTTGGGACAGGGGGGGCTGGAAACACCATATATTTT. Full variable domain (remainder filled in from reference TRBV29-1 and TRBJ1-3): SAVISQKPSRDICQRGTSLTIQCQVDSQVTMMFWYRQQPGQSLTLIATANQGSEATYESGFVIDKFPISRPNLTFSTLTVSNMSPEDSSIYLCSVGTGGAGNTIYFGEGSWLTVV.

This clone was observed a few times. The chain employs TRBV28 and TRBJ1-2, with D possibly being TRBD1 (6 bases). CDR1 MDHEN and CDR2 SYDVKM come from the germline V gene. The V end was cut by 10 bases, the J end by 3 bases, with 15 bases between. The CDR3 length is 13 residues. DNA for the CDR3: TGTGCCACCCAGGGGTTTGGGGACTATGGCTACACCTTC. As protein: CATQGFGDYGYTF.

This chain joins TRBV7-2 and TRBJ1-2; D is ambiguous. The germline CDR1 and CDR2 sequences are SGHTA and FQGNSA. The V gene lost 1 base and the J gene lost 7 bases, with 16 bases spanning the gap. CDR3 length: 15 residues. CDR3 coding DNA: TGTGCCAGCAGCTTAGGGGCATCCCGAATCCGTGGCTACACCTTC. Translated: CASSLGASRIRGYTF. Variable domain in full (rest from reference TRBV7-2 and TRBJ1-2): GAGVSQSPSNKVTEKGKDVELRCDPISGHTALYWYRQSLGQGLEFLIYFQGNSAPDKSGLPSDRFSAERTGGSVSTLTIQRTQQEDSAVYLCASSLGASRIRGYTFGSGTRLTVV.